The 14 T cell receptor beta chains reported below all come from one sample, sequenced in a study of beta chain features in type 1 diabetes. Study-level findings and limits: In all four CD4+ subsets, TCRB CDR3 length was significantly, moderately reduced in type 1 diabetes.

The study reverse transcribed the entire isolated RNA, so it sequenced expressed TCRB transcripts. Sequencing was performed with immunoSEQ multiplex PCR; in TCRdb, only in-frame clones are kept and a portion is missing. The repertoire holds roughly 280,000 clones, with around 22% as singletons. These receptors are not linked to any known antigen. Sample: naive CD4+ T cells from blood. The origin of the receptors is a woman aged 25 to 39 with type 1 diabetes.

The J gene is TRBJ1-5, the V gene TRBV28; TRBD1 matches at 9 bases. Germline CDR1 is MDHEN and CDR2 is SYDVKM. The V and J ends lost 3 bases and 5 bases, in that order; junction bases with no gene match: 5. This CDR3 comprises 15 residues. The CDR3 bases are TGTGCCAGCAGTTTCAGGGACAGGGACTATCAGCCCCAGCATTTT. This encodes CASSFRDRDYQPQHF.

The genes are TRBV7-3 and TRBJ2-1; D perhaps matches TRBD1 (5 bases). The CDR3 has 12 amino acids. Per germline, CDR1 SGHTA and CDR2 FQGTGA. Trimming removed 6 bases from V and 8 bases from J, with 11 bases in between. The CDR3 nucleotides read TGTGCCAGCAGTGCGAAGGGGTATGAGCAGTTCTTC. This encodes CASSAKGYEQFF.

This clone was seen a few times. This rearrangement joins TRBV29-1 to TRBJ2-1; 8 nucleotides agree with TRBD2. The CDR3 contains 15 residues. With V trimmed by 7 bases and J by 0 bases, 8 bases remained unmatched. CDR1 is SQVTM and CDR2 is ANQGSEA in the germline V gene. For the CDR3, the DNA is TGCAGCGCTGATACGACTAGCGTCTCCTACAATGAGCAGTTCTTC. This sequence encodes CSADTTSVSYNEQFF.

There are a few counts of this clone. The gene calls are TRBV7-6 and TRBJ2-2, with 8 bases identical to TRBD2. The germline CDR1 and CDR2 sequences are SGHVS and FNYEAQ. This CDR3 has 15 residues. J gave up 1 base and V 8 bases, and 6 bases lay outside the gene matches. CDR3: CASFETSVNTGELFF. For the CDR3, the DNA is TGTGCCAGCTTCGAGACTAGCGTGAACACCGGGGAGCTGTTTTTT.

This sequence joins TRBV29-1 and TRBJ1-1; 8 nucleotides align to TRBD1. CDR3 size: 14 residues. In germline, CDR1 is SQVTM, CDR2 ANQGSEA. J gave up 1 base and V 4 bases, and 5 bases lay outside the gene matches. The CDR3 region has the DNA TGCAGCGTTGTTGTCACAGGGGGGAACACTGAAGCTTTCTTT. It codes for CSVVVTGGNTEAFF.

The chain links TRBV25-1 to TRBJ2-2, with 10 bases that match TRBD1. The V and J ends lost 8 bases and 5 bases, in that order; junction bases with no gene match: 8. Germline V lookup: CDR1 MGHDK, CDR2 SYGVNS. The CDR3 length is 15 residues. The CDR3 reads CASLSGTGVTGELFF. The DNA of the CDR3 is TGTGCCAGCCTATCCGGGACAGGGGTGACCGGGGAGCTGTTTTTT.

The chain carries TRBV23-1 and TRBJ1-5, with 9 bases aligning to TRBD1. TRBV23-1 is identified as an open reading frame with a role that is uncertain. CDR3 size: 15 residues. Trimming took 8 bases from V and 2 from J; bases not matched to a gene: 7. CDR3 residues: CASGWTGACNQPQHF. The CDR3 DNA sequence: TGCGCCAGCGGATGGACAGGGGCCTGCAATCAGCCCCAGCATTTT.

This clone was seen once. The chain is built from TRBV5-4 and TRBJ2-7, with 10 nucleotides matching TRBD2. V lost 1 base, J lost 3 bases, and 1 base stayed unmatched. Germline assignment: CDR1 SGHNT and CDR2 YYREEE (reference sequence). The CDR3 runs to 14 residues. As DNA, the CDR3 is TGTGCCAGCAGCTTGACTAGCGGGAACTACGAGCAGTACTTC. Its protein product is CASSLTSGNYEQYF. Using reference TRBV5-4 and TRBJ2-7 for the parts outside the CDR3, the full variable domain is ETGVTQSPTHLIKTRGQQVTLRCSSQSGHNTVSWYQQALGQGPQFIFQYYREEENGRGNFPPRFSGLQFPNYSSELNVNALELDDSALYLCASSLTSGNYEQYFGPGTRLTVT.

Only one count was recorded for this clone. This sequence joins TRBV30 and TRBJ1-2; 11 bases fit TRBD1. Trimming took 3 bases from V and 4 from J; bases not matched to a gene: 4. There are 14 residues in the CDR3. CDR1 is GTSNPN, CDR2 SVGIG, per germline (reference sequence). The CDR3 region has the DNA TGTGCCTGGAGGGGACAGGGGGGAATCTATGGCTACACCTTC. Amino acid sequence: CAWRGQGGIYGYTF.

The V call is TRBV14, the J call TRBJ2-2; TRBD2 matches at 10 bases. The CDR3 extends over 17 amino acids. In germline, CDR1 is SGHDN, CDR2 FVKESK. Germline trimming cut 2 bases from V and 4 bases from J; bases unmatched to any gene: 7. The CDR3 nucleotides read TGTGCCAGCAGCCAAAAGGCTAGCGGGAGATTCACCGGGGAGCTGTTTTTT. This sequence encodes CASSQKASGRFTGELFF.

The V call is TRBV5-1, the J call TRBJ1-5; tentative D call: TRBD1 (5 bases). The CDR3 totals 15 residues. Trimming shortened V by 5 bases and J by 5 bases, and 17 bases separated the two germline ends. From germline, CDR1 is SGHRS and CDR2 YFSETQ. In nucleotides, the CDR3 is TGCGCCAGCAGTCTAGGACAATCTTCGGATCAGCCCCAGCATTTT. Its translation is CASSLGQSSDQPQHF.

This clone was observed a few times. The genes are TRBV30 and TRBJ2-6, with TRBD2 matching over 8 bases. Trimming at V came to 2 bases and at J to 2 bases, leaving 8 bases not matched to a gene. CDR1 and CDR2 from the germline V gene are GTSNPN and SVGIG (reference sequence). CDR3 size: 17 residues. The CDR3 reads CAWSSGTSVTGANVLTF. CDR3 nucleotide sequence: TGTGCCTGGAGTTCCGGGACTAGTGTCACTGGGGCCAACGTCCTGACTTTC.

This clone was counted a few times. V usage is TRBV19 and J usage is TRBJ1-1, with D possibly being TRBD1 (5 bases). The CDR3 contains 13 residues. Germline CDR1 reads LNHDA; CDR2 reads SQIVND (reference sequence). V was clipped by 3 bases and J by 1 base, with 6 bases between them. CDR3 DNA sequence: TGTGCCAGTAGTATCAGGGAGAACACTGAAGCTTTCTTT. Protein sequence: CASSIRENTEAFF.

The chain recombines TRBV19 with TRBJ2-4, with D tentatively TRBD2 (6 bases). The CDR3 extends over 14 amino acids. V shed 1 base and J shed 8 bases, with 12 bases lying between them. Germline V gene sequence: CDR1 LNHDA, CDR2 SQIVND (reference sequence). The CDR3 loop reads CASSIVGGVDIQYF. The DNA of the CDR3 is TGTGCCAGTAGTATAGTGGGGGGAGTGGACATTCAGTACTTC.